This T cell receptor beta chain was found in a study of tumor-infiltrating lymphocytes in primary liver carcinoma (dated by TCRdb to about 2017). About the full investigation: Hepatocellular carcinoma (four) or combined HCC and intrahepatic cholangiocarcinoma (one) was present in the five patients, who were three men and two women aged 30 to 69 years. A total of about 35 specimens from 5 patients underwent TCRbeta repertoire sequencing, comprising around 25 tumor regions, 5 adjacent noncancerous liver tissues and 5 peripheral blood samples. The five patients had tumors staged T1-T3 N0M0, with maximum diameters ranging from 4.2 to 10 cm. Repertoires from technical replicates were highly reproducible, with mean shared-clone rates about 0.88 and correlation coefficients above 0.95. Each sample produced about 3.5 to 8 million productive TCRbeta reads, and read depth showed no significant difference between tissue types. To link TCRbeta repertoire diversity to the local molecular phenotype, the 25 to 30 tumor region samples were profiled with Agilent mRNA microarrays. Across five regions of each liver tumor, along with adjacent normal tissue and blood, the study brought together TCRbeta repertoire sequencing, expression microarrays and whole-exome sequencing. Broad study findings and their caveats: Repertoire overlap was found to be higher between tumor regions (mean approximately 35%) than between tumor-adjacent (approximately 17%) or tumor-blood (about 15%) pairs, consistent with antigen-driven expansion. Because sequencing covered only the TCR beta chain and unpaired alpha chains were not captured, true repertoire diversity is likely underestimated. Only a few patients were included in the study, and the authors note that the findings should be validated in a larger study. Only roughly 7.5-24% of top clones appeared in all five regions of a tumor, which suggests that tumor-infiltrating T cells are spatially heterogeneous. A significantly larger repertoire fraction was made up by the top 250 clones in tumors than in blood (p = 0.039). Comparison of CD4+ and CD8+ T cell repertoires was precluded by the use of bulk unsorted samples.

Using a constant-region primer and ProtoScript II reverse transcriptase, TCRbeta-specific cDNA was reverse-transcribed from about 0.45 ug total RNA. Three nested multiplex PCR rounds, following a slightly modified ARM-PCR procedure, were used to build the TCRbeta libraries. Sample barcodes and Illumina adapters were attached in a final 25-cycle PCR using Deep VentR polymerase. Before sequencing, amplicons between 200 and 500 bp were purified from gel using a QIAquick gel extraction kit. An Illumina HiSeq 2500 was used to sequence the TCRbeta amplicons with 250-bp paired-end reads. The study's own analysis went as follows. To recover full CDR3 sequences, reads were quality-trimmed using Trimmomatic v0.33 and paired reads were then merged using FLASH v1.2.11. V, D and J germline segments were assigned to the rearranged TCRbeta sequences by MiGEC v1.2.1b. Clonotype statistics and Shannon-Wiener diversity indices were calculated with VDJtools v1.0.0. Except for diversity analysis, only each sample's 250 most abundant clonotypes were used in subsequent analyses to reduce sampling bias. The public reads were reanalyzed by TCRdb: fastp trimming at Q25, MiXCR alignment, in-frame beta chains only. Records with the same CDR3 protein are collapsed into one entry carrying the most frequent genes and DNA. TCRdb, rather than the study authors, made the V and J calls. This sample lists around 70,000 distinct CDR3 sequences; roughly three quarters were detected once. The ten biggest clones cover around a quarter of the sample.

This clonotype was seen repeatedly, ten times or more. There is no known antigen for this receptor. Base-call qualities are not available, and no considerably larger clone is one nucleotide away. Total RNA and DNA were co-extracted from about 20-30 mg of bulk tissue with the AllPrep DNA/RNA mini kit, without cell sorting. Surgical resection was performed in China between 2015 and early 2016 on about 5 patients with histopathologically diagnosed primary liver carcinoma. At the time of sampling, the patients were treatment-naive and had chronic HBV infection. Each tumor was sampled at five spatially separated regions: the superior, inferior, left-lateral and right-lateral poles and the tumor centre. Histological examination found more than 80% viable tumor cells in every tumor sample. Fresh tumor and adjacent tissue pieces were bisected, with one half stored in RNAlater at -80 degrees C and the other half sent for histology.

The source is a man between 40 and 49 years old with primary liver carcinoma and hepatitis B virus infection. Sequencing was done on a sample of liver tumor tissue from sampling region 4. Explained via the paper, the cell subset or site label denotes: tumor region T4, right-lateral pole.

The nucleotides are TGTGCCAGCAGCATACAGGGATTGAACACCATATATTTT. Translated, this gives CASSIQGLNTIYF. In this chain, TRBV13 is recombined with TRBJ1-3; TRBD1 might be the D gene, on 6 matching bases. V and J are truncated by 5 bases and 7 bases respectively, leaving an intervening sequence of 12 bases. The CDR3 measures 13 amino acids from cysteine to phenylalanine. The DNA shown is the 39-base CDR3, in frame from base 1. CDR1 and CDR2 were assigned from the germline V gene (reference sequence) as PRHDT and FYEKMQ.